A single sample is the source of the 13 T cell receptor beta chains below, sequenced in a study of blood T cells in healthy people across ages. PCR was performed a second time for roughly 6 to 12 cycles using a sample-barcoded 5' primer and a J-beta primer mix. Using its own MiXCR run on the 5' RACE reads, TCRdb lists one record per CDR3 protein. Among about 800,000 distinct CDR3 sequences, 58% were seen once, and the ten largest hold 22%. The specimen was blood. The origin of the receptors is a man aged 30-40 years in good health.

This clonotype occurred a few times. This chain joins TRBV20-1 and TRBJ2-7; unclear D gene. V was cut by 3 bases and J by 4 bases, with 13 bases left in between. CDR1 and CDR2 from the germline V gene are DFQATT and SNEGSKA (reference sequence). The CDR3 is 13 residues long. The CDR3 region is CSASLGPNYEQYF. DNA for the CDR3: TGCAGTGCTAGTCTCGGACCTAATTACGAGCAGTACTTC.

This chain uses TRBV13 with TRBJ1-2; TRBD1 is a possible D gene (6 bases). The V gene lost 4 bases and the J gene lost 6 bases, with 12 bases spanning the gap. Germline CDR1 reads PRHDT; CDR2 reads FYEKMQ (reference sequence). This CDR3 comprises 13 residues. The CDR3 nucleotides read TGTGCCAGCAGCTACCAGGGGCGGGATGGCTACACCTTC. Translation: CASSYQGRDGYTF.

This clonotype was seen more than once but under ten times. The CDR3 is CSARDVTGGPKETQYF. The CDR3 DNA follows: TGCAGTGCTAGAGATGTAACGGGAGGGCCAAAAGAGACCCAGTACTTC. The J gene is TRBJ2-5, the V gene TRBV20-1, with TRBD2 identical over 8 bases. The V and J ends lost 0 bases and 3 bases, in that order; junction bases with no gene match: 9. Germline V gene sequence: CDR1 DFQATT, CDR2 SNEGSKA (reference sequence). This CDR3 spans 16 amino acids.

The CDR3 bases are TGCAGTGCTCTCCGACAGGGGCGGACTGAAGCTTTCTTT. This gives the protein CSALRQGRTEAFF. The genes are TRBV20-1 and TRBJ1-1, with TRBD1 matching over 8 bases. The CDR3 consists of 13 residues. J lost 5 bases, V lost 5 bases, and 7 bases had no gene match. CDR1 DFQATT and CDR2 SNEGSKA come from the germline V gene (reference sequence).

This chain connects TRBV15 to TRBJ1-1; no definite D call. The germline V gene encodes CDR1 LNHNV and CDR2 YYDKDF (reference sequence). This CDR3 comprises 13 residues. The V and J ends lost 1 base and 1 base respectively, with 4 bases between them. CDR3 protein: CATSRVGNTEAFF. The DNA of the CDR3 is TGTGCCACCAGCAGAGTCGGGAACACTGAAGCTTTCTTT.

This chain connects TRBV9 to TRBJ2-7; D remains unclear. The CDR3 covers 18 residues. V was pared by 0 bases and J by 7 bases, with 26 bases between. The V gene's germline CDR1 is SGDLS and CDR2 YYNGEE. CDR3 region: CASSVGDPDIPPYNEQYF. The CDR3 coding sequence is TGTGCCAGCAGCGTAGGTGATCCCGACATCCCTCCGTACAATGAGCAGTACTTC.

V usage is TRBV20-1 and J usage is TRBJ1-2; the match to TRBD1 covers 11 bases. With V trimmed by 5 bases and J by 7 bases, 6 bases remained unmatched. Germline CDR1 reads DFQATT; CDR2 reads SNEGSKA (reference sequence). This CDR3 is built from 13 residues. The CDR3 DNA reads TGCAGTGCTTTTCGGGACAGGGGGGGTGGCTACACCTTC. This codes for CSAFRDRGGGYTF.

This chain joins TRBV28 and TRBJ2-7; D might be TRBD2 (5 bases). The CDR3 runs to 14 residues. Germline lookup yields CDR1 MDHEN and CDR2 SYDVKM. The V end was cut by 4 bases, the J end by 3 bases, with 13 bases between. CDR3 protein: CASSYNGLNYEQYF. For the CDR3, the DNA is TGTGCCAGCAGTTACAACGGACTGAACTACGAGCAGTACTTC. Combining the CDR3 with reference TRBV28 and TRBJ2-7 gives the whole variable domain DVKVTQSSRYLVKRTGEKVFLECVQDMDHENMFWYRQDPGLGLRLIYFSYDVKMKEKGDIPEGYSVSREKKERFSLILESASTNQTSMYLCASSYNGLNYEQYFGPGTRLTVT.

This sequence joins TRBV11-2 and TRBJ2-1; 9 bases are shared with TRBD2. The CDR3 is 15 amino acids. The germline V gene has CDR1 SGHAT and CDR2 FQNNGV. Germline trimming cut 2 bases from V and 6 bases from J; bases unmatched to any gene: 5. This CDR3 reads CASSLWASGTNEQFF. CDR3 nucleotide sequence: TGTGCCAGCAGCTTATGGGCTAGCGGGACCAATGAGCAGTTCTTC.

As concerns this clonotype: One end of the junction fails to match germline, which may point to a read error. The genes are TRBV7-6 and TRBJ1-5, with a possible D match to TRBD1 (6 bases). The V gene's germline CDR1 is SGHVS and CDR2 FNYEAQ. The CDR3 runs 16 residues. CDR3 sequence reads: CASNLGSGGVGQPQHF. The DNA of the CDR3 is TGTGCCAGCAACTTAGGATCTGGGGGCGTGGGACAGCCCCAGCATTTT.

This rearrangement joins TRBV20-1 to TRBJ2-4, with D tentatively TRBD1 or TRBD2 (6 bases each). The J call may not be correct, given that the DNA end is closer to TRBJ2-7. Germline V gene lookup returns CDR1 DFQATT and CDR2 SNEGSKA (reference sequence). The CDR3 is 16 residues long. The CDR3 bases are TGCAGTGCTAGAGGGGGGGCGGGAATGGACAGATACGAGCAGTACTTC. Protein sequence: CSARGGAGMDRYEQYF.

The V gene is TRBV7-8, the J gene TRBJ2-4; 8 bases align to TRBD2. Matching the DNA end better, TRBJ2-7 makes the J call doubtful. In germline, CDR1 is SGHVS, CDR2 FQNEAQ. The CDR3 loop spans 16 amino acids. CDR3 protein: CASSLVSREASYEQYF. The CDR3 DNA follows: TGTGCCAGCAGCTTAGTTTCGCGGGAGGCATCCTACGAGCAGTACTTC.

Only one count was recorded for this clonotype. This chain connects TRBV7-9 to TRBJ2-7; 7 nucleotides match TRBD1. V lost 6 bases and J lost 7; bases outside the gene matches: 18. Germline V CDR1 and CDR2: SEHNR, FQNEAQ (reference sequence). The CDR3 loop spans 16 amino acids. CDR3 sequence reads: CASSPPQSGTEEEQYF. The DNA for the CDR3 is TGTGCCAGCAGTCCCCCACAGTCCGGGACAGAGGAGGAGCAGTACTTC.